This record covers a single T cell receptor beta chain. Its specific antigen is unknown. Nothing much larger sits one base from this clone, and base qualities are not available. Whole blood was collected in K2EDTA tubes by collaborating institutions according to the institutions' own protocols. For TCRbeta analysis, collaborators shipped samples as frozen whole blood, isolated PBMCs, or DNA extracted from either of those sample types. The V and J ends are trimmed by 6 bases and 5 bases, leaving 11 bases between them. The CDR3 starts with the cysteine, ends with the phenylalanine, and has 11 residues. Only the CDR3 portion is preserved as DNA: 33 bases, with reading frame beginning at the first base. As encoded in the germline V gene, CDR1 is SQVTM while CDR2 is ANQGSEA. This sample is drawn from a study of blood T cell repertoires in COVID-19 (dated by TCRdb to 2020 to 2022). Turning to the overall study: The collaborator samples originated in the United States, Italy and Spain and spanned the acute and convalescent phases of COVID-19. The repertoires were made available in a free public database intended to serve as a resource for research on the immune response to SARS-CoV-2. The sample metadata nearly always contained a de-identified subject ID, COVID-19 status, age in years and sex. Where available, HLA class I and class II types were obtained from metadata supplied by the sample provider rather than from assay-based typing. Samples came from the ongoing ImmuneRACE study (first 160 participants) plus 1,254 subjects from 6 global collaborators. The prospective study material was composed of cDNA or gDNA derived from T cells, B-cell-depleted T cells, or PBMCs. Subjects who had been exposed to COVID-19, were actively infected with it, or had recovered from it provided the deeply sampled blood TCRbeta repertoires that made up the dataset. The paper as a whole reports these results and caveats: How much clinical and demographic metadata was included differed by source and by participant, and the metadata was provided uncurated.

The immunoSEQ Assay, a bias-controlled multiplex PCR, was used to amplify TCRbeta CDR3 regions from genomic DNA. In the original analysis: The number of nucleated cells in each sample was estimated from the amplification of reference gene primers within the assay. Sequence reads were collapsed and filtered to measure the absolute abundance of every unique TCRbeta CDR3 rearrangement. For each sample, productive Simpson clonality was calculated by taking the square root of Simpson's diversity index across productive rearrangements. TCRdb carries this immuneACCESS record with in-frame sequences only. Its versions omit some clonotypes, under half of them owing to an unresolved V gene in the studies checked, with the rest unexplained. From that table come the V and J calls and clone size; the DNA was used to work out D and trimming. Here the sample has 340,000 or so clones; roughly 87% occur a single time. Of the sample, 1% falls within the top ten clones.

The origin of this receptor is a man aged 50-59 years with active or convalescent COVID-19. Sequencing used peripheral blood. The chain is assembled from TRBV29-1 and TRBJ2-7; possibly the D gene is TRBD2, per 6 matching bases. Here the CDR3 is given as CSVLWRDEQYF. In nucleotides, the sequence is TGCAGCGTGTTGTGGAGGGACGAGCAGTACTTC.